The source of this T cell receptor beta chain is a study of blood T cell repertoires in COVID-19. The CDR3 covers 15 residues. CDR1 SGHAT and CDR2 FQDESV come from the germline V gene (reference sequence). V lost 8 bases to trimming and J lost 5 bases; unmatched junction nucleotides: 15. Sequencing was performed with immunoSEQ multiplex PCR; in TCRdb, only in-frame clones are kept and a portion is missing. Among 50,000 to 60,000 clones listed, about four fifths were seen once. The sequencing input was peripheral blood. This clonotype was sampled from a woman older than 75 with COVID-19, enrolled during active disease. J is TRBJ2-7 and V is TRBV11-1, with TRBD2 matching over 7 bases. CDR3 in amino acids: CASDPGRAGVDEQYF. The DNA for the CDR3 is TGTGCCAGCGACCCAGGGCGGGCGGGAGTGGACGAGCAGTACTTC.